Listed below are T cell receptor beta chains from one sample, sequenced in a study of T cell changes during pregnancy in multiple sclerosis. Assay: immunoSEQ multiplex PCR; the TCRdb copy retains only in-frame clones and omits some. The data show about 100,000 clones, about nine tenths seen once. The sample here was peripheral blood, taken after pregnancy. These receptors came from a female donor with multiple sclerosis, enrolled in a pregnancy study. The CDR3 runs from the conserved cysteine through the conserved F or W. The order of the fields is V gene, D gene, J gene, CDR3 length, clone size, CDR3 DNA, CDR3 protein. A D gene is named only where the DNA matches it firmly. Expanded clones are given a class, and other clones once, few, many or no size at all.

V gene: TRBV5-1
D gene: -
J gene: TRBJ1-1
CDR3 length: 14
clone size: -
CDR3 DNA: TGCGCCAGCAGCTTCGTCGACTCGAACACTGAAGCTTTCTTT
CDR3 protein: CASSFVDSNTEAFF

V gene: TRBV7-8
D gene: TRBD2
J gene: TRBJ2-1
CDR3 length: 17
clone size: -
CDR3 DNA: TGTGCCAGCAGCTCGGGACTAGCGGGATTGCCCAAATGGGGGCAGTTCTTC
CDR3 protein: CASSSGLAGLPKWGQFF

V gene: TRBV27
D gene: -
J gene: TRBJ1-5
CDR3 length: 14
clone size: -
CDR3 DNA: TGTGCCAGCAGCTGGACGAGGGACAATCAGCCCCAGCATTTT
CDR3 protein: CASSWTRDNQPQHF

V gene: TRBV5-6
D gene: -
J gene: TRBJ2-1
CDR3 length: 14
clone size: -
CDR3 DNA: TGTGCCAGCAGCCAGTCGATCAAAAGCGATGAGCAGTTCTTC
CDR3 protein: CASSQSIKSDEQFF

V gene: TRBV5-5
D gene: -
J gene: TRBJ2-2
CDR3 length: 14
clone size: once
CDR3 DNA: TGTGCCAGCAGCTTGGCCGCGGGCACCGGGGAGCTGTTTTTT
CDR3 protein: CASSLAAGTGELFF

V gene: TRBV11-2
D gene: TRBD2
J gene: TRBJ2-7
CDR3 length: 15
clone size: few
CDR3 DNA: TGTGCCAGCAGCTTAGGCAGCGGGATCTCCTACGAGCAGTACTTC
CDR3 protein: CASSLGSGISYEQYF

V gene: TRBV7-3
D gene: -
J gene: TRBJ2-2
CDR3 length: 17
clone size: -
CDR3 DNA: TGTGCCAGCAGCTTAAATTCGGCTAGCGCGAACACCGGGGAGCTGTTTTTT
CDR3 protein: CASSLNSASANTGELFF

V gene: TRBV5-1
D gene: -
J gene: TRBJ1-2
CDR3 length: 12
clone size: -
CDR3 DNA: TGCGCCAGCAGCTTGGCAGGGTATGGCTACACCTTC
CDR3 protein: CASSLAGYGYTF

V gene: TRBV28
D gene: -
J gene: TRBJ1-3
CDR3 length: 16
clone size: -
CDR3 DNA: TGTGCCAGCAGTTTATTGACAGGATCTCTGGGAAACACCATATATTTT
CDR3 protein: CASSLLTGSLGNTIYF

V gene: TRBV18
D gene: TRBD2
J gene: TRBJ2-7
CDR3 length: 14
clone size: -
CDR3 DNA: TGTGCCAGCTCACCGGGACTAGCAGCCCACGAGCAGTACTTC
CDR3 protein: CASSPGLAAHEQYF

V gene: TRBV9
D gene: -
J gene: TRBJ2-3
CDR3 length: 15
clone size: -
CDR3 DNA: TGTGCCAGCAGCGTAGGCCAGATCCTCACAGATACGCAGTATTTT
CDR3 protein: CASSVGQILTDTQYF

V gene: TRBV7-2
D gene: TRBD1
J gene: TRBJ2-1
CDR3 length: 15
clone size: -
CDR3 DNA: TGTGCCAGCAGCCAGGGACAGGGTATCCGTAATGAGCAGTTCTTC
CDR3 protein: CASSQGQGIRNEQFF

V gene: TRBV7-2
D gene: TRBD2
J gene: TRBJ2-3
CDR3 length: 16
clone size: -
CDR3 DNA: TGTGCCAGCAGGATAGGGAGCGGGAGGGCGATGGATACGCAGTATTTT
CDR3 protein: CASRIGSGRAMDTQYF

V gene: TRBV29-1
D gene: TRBD2
J gene: TRBJ2-1
CDR3 length: 16
clone size: -
CDR3 DNA: TGCAGCGTTTCCGAAGCGACTAGCTCGCGACTGGGTGAGCAGTTCTTC
CDR3 protein: CSVSEATSSRLGEQFF

V gene: TRBV19
D gene: TRBD1
J gene: TRBJ2-7
CDR3 length: 15
clone size: -
CDR3 DNA: TGTGCCAGTAGTCCCCAGACAGGGAATGTCAACGAGCAGTACTTC
CDR3 protein: CASSPQTGNVNEQYF

V gene: TRBV9
D gene: TRBD1
J gene: TRBJ2-3
CDR3 length: 13
clone size: -
CDR3 DNA: TGTGCCAGCAGTAATAACAGGGGAGATACGCAGTATTTT
CDR3 protein: CASSNNRGDTQYF

V gene: TRBV30
D gene: TRBD2
J gene: TRBJ2-3
CDR3 length: 14
clone size: -
CDR3 DNA: TGTGCCTGGACTACTAGCGGGGGAACAGATACGCAGTATTTT
CDR3 protein: CAWTTSGGTDTQYF

V gene: TRBV15
D gene: TRBD1
J gene: TRBJ1-3
CDR3 length: 14
clone size: once
CDR3 DNA: TGTGCCACGGGGACAGCCAACTCTGGAAACACCATATATTTT
CDR3 protein: CATGTANSGNTIYF

V gene: TRBV4-2
D gene: TRBD1
J gene: TRBJ1-3
CDR3 length: 16
clone size: once
CDR3 DNA: TGTGCCAGCAGCCAAGACACCGGACAGGCTTTAGACACCATATATTTT
CDR3 protein: CASSQDTGQALDTIYF

V gene: TRBV6-5
D gene: TRBD2
J gene: TRBJ2-7
CDR3 length: 15
clone size: -
CDR3 DNA: TGTGCCAGCAGTTACTCGAGCGGGGGAGAGGGCGAGCAGTACTTC
CDR3 protein: CASSYSSGGEGEQYF

V gene: TRBV19
D gene: -
J gene: TRBJ1-2
CDR3 length: 15
clone size: -
CDR3 DNA: TGTGCCAGTAGTGGCGAGACAGTGGCTGCGTATGGCTACACCTTC
CDR3 protein: CASSGETVAAYGYTF

V gene: TRBV10-3
D gene: TRBD1
J gene: TRBJ1-1
CDR3 length: 14
clone size: -
CDR3 DNA: TGTGCCACGGACAGGGGAAATCAAAACACTGAAGCTTTCTTT
CDR3 protein: CATDRGNQNTEAFF